These 29 T cell receptor delta chains came from one sample sequenced in a study of γδ T cells in repeated Plasmodium falciparum infection. Bulk repertoires came from Vgamma9/Vdelta2+ or Vdelta2-negative gammadelta T cells flow-sorted from PBMC. TCRdb re-called the multiplex PCR reads with CATT. The data hold 45,000 to 60,000 delta-chain clones, with about 2% observed a single time. The material sequenced was gamma-delta T cells from blood. Receptors were obtained from a pool of human donors (malaria-infected and uninfected, not separated).

This clone occurred a few times. A read error is the likely source, as a far larger clone sits one nucleotide away. This sample includes further DNA sequences coding for the same CDR3. The chain employs TRDV3 and TRDJ1, with TRDD3 identical over 12 bases. The J gene, missing from TCRdb, was assigned here through DNA to germline matching. J lost 2 bases, V lost 1 base, and 20 bases had no gene match. Germline CDR1 is TVYSNPD and CDR2 is GDNSRS (reference sequence). The CDR3 runs to 20 residues. CDR3 amino acids: CAFKSVLAWGIRLWTDKLIF. Written as DNA, the CDR3 is TGTGCCTTTAAGTCAGTCCTAGCCTGGGGGATACGGCTGTGGACCGATAAACTCATCTTT.

This clone was observed a handful of times. TCRdb shows a much larger clone's protein in place of this DNA's translation, and the two differ at residue 3, likely through a read error; the protein shown is translated from the DNA. The chain couples TRDV3 to TRDJ1; TRDD3 agrees at 7 bases. The J gene was not available in TCRdb and was assigned here by matching the DNA to germline segments. Germline trimming cut 4 bases from V and 2 bases from J; bases unmatched to any gene: 28. CDR3 length: 20 amino acids. Per the germline V gene, CDR1 is TVYSNPD and CDR2 is GDNSRS (reference sequence). The CDR3 DNA reads TGTGCCTCTAGAGATCCCTATTACTGGGGCATCCCCCGTTGGACCGATAAACTCATCTTT. It encodes CASRDPYYWGIPRWTDKLIF.

About this clone itself: TCRdb's listed protein matches a much larger clone and diverges from this DNA's translation at residue 6, likely through a read error; the protein shown comes from the DNA. The chain uses TRDV2 and TRDJ1, with TRDD3 matching 8 bases. Germline matching of the DNA provided the J gene here, since TCRdb leaves it blank. The CDR3 has 15 amino acids. V trimming: 0 bases; J trimming: 5 bases; junction bases outside the gene matches: 7. Germline V gene sequence: CDR1 GEAIGNYY, CDR2 EKD. The DNA for the CDR3 is TGTGCCTGTGACACCTCGGGGGATAGGAAGGATAAACTCATCTTT. Protein sequence: CACDTSGDRKDKLIF.

Ten or more counts support this clone. This sequence is one base from a far larger clone and is likely a read error. V gene TRDV1 combines with J gene TRDJ1; tentatively, D is TRDD2 (8 bases). The CDR3 is 26 amino acids. With 1 base removed from V and 0 bases from J, the gap between germline ends came to 42 bases. Germline V lookup: CDR1 TSWWSYY, CDR2 QGS. CDR3 amino acids: CALGEQRRDPTSFLNWGATYTDKLIF. Written as DNA, the CDR3 is TGTGCTCTTGGGGAACAACGGCGAGATCCGACTTCCTTCCTAAACTGGGGAGCTACGTACACCGATAAACTCATCTTT.

This clone came up a few times. This DNA translates differently at residue 7 from the TCRdb protein, which is that of a much larger clone; a read error is likely, and the protein shown is the DNA's own translation. The V gene is TRDV2, the J gene TRDJ3; 11 bases fit TRDD3. TCRdb does not report a J gene; here it was assigned by matching the DNA to germline references. Germline V lookup: CDR1 GEAIGNYY, CDR2 EKD. The CDR3 runs to 21 residues. The J segment lost 6 bases and the V segment lost 0 bases, leaving 15 bases of the junction unmatched. In nucleotides, the CDR3 is TGTGCCTGTGACACCTTTCCTCCATACTGGGGGATAGAAGAGGACACCCGACAGATGTTTTTC. Translated, it gives CACDTFPPYWGIEEDTRQMFF.

This clone occurred many times. This is likely an artifact of a read error, given a far larger clone one base away. The same CDR3 also results from other DNA sequences found in this sample. The chain links TRDV2 to TRDJ1, with D unclear. Because TCRdb records no J gene, it was assigned here through a match of the DNA to germline. CDR1 and CDR2 from the germline V gene are GEAIGNYY and EKD. V was trimmed by 0 bases and J by 4 bases, leaving 14 bases between them. The CDR3 spans 15 residues. The CDR3 DNA is TGTGCCTGTGACACCGTCGGGGTGCCTATCGATAAACTCATCTTT. Protein: CACDTVGVPIDKLIF.

The sample holds a few counts of this clone. TCRdb's protein, taken from a much larger clone, differs from this DNA's translation at residue 9, likely owing to a read error; the protein displayed comes from the DNA. V is TRDV2 and J is TRDJ1, with unresolved D. The J gene, absent from TCRdb, was called here by matching the DNA to germline. This CDR3 is 15 amino acids long. Trimming left V 0 bases short and J 1 base short, with 11 bases between. In germline, CDR1 is GEAIGNYY, CDR2 EKD. The DNA of the CDR3 is TGTGCCTGTGACACCAAGGGGTTAACCACCGATAAACTCATCTTT. Translated: CACDTKGLTTDKLIF.

Remarks on this clone: This DNA's translation and the protein TCRdb lists, from a much larger clone, do not match at residue 7, likely due to a read error; the protein shown is translated from the DNA. The chain uses TRDV3 and TRDJ1; possible D gene TRDD3, 5 bases. The J gene, not given by TCRdb, was assigned here from a germline match of the nucleotide sequence. Per germline, CDR1 TVYSNPD and CDR2 GDNSRS (reference sequence). CDR3 length equals 13 residues. V was trimmed by 4 bases and J by 4 bases, leaving 16 bases between them. The CDR3 coding sequence is TGTGCCTCCGGGGACACCTGGGTCGATAAACTCATCTTT. Its protein product is CASGDTWVDKLIF.

Comments on this clone: One base separates it from a far larger clone, so it is likely a read error. The sample holds other DNA sequences that translate to the same CDR3. The V and J genes are TRDV1 and TRDJ1; 7 bases line up with TRDD3. Here the J gene was assigned by germline matching of the DNA, as TCRdb has none. CDR3 length: 24 amino acids. V was pared by 6 bases and J by 4 bases, with 38 bases of the junction left unmatched. The V gene's germline CDR1 is TSWWSYY and CDR2 QGS. CDR3 residues: CALGATQVYEGDSVRLSVNDKLIF. CDR3 sequence (DNA): TGTGCTCTTGGAGCCACTCAGGTCTACGAGGGGGATTCAGTTCGGCTTTCGGTAAACGATAAACTCATCTTT.

Details on this clone: This DNA translates differently at residue 9 from the TCRdb protein, which is that of a much larger clone; a read error is likely, and the protein shown is the DNA's own translation. V gene TRDV1 combines with J gene TRDJ1; D perhaps matches TRDD2 (9 bases). As TCRdb names no J gene, one was assigned here on the basis of a DNA match to germline. V was clipped by 3 bases and J by 0 bases, with 29 bases between them. The CDR3 is 21 residues long. CDR1 TSWWSYY and CDR2 QGS come from the germline V gene. In DNA, the CDR3 is TGTGCTCTTGGGGATCCTTCCTACACCGTACTGGGGGTTATATACACCGATAAACTCATCTTT. Translation gives CALGDPSYTVLGVIYTDKLIF.

Notes on this clone: This sequence is one base from a far larger clone and is likely a read error. Other DNA sequences within the sample encode an identical CDR3. V gene TRDV1 combines with J gene TRDJ1; 9 positions match TRDD2. TCRdb carries no J gene annotation; the J gene was assigned here by matching the DNA with germline. Unmatched junction bases numbered 32, after V lost 3 bases and J lost 3 bases. Germline loops: CDR1 TSWWSYY, CDR2 QGS. The CDR3 extends over 24 amino acids. CDR3 amino acids: CALGDGAFLRAMRGTSNRPDKLIF. Written as DNA, the CDR3 is TGTGCTCTTGGGGATGGCGCCTTCCTACGGGCCATGCGGGGGACTTCCAACCGGCCCGATAAACTCATCTTT.

This clone was recorded many times. TCRdb has a much larger clone's protein, which differs at residue 12 from the translation of this DNA, likely because of a read error; what is shown is the protein translated from the DNA. The CDR3 sequence: CALESRYARPLTF. The CDR3 bases are TGTGCTCTTGAGTCGCGATACGCCAGACCCCTGACCTTT. Here the V gene is TRDV1, but the J gene went uncalled. Per the germline V gene, CDR1 is TSWWSYY and CDR2 is QGS. CDR3 length: 13 amino acids.

This clone was detected a few times. The TCRdb record carries a much larger clone's protein, which differs from this DNA's translation at residue 5; a read error is the likely cause, and the protein listed here is the DNA translation. The same CDR3 arises from other DNA sequences in this sample as well. The chain employs TRDV2 and TRDJ3, with TRDD3 identical over 8 bases. The J gene, not given by TCRdb, was assigned here from a germline match of the nucleotide sequence. There are 18 residues in the CDR3. Trimming at V came to 1 base and at J to 0 bases, leaving 4 bases not matched to a gene. Per germline, CDR1 GEAIGNYY and CDR2 EKD. Here the CDR3 reads CACDTLGDTSWDTRQMFF. Here the CDR3 DNA reads TGTGCCTGTGACACTCTGGGGGACACCTCCTGGGACACCCGACAGATGTTTTTC.

This clone was detected only a few times. The mismatch at residue 12 between this DNA's translation and the TCRdb protein of a much larger clone likely reflects a read error; the protein shown is translated from the DNA. No J gene was called, and the V gene is TRDV1; the listed D gene, TRDD3, was not tested against the DNA. From germline, CDR1 is TSWWSYY and CDR2 QGS. This CDR3 spans 14 amino acids. The CDR3 DNA follows: TGTGCTCTTGGGGAACTAGTTTATTCCGATAAACCCATCTTT. It codes for CALGELVYSDKPIF.

This clone was picked up many times. A read error likely explains this, since a far larger clone differs by one base. This sample includes further DNA sequences coding for the same CDR3. J is TRDJ1 and V is TRAV38-2/DV8, with D tentatively TRDD3 (5 bases). The germline V gene encodes CDR1 TSESDYY and CDR2 QEAYKQQN. The CDR3 totals 19 residues. Here the CDR3 reads CAYRSAPRGGWGKTDKLIF. In DNA form, the CDR3 reads TGTGCCTATAGGAGCGCCCCCCGGGGTGGATGGGGAAAGACCGATAAACTCATCTTT.

The sample holds a few counts of this clone. Translating this DNA gives a protein that differs at residue 14 from the TCRdb one, which belongs to a much larger clone; a read error is likely, and the protein shown is this translation. The J gene is TRDJ1, the V gene TRDV1, with a tentative D call TRDD2 (9 bases). TCRdb is silent on the J gene; assignment here came from matching the DNA to germline. The germline V and J ends were trimmed by 3 bases and 0 bases, with 29 bases remaining between them. The CDR3 spans 21 residues. CDR1 and CDR2 from the germline V gene are TSWWSYY and QGS. Here the CDR3 DNA reads TGTGCTCTTGGGGATCCTTCCTACGCCGTACTGGGGGTTACATACACCGATAAACTCATCTTT. Amino acids: CALGDPSYAVLGVTYTDKLIF.

In this sample, this clone turned up many times. The protein held in TCRdb is that of a much larger clone and does not match this DNA's translation at residue 8, likely because of a read error; the protein shown is translated from the DNA. The CDR3 DNA reads as TGTGCCTGTGACACAAAGGGGGAATCCACCGATAAACTCATCTTT. It translates to CACDTKGESTDKLIF. V usage is TRDV2 and J usage is TRDJ1; possibly TRDD3 for D (6 bases). TCRdb offers no J gene call, so here the DNA was matched to germline to obtain one. V was cut by 1 base and J by 1 base, with 12 bases left in between. The CDR3 loop spans 15 amino acids. Germline CDR1 is GEAIGNYY and CDR2 is EKD.

On this clone: The protein recorded in TCRdb matches a much larger clone and deviates from this DNA's translation at residue 5, suggesting a read error; the protein here is obtained by translating the DNA. The CDR3 DNA sequence: TGTGCCTGTGACGCCGTGTCCCTGGGGGAGACAAACGGGGTCTGGGACACCCGACAGATGTTTTTC. Translated, it gives CACDAVSLGETNGVWDTRQMFF. The rearrangement joins TRDV2 to TRDJ3, with 8 bases aligning to TRDD3. Because TCRdb records no J gene, it was assigned here through a match of the DNA to germline. V shed 3 bases and J 3 bases; nucleotides not matched to a gene: 21. The germline V gene has CDR1 GEAIGNYY and CDR2 EKD. CDR3 length equals 22 residues.

This clone turned up a few times. This DNA's translation and the protein TCRdb lists, from a much larger clone, do not match at residue 8, likely due to a read error; the protein shown is translated from the DNA. The chain carries TRDV2 and TRDJ1, with 10 positions matching TRDD3. As TCRdb names no J gene, one was assigned here on the basis of a DNA match to germline. The CDR3 extends over 22 amino acids. CDR1 and CDR2 (germline): GEAIGNYY, EKD. V shed 0 bases, J shed 0 bases, and the junction held 21 bases outside the gene matches. CDR3 in amino acids: CACDTVVHTGGSPEKYTDKLIF. DNA for the CDR3: TGTGCCTGTGACACCGTCGTACACACTGGGGGATCCCCCGAAAAGTACACCGATAAACTCATCTTT.

This clone was recorded a few times. A read error is the likely source, as a far larger clone sits one nucleotide away. The identical CDR3 is also encoded by other nucleotide sequences in the sample. The chain links TRDV3 to TRDJ1, with TRDD3 matching over 7 bases. TCRdb leaves out the J gene; it was filled in here by matching the DNA to germline. V lost 4 bases and J lost 0; bases outside the gene matches: 26. This CDR3 is 20 amino acids long. Germline loops: CDR1 TVYSNPD, CDR2 GDNSRS (reference sequence). CDR3 region: CACKKLPIWVLGAHTDKLIF. Written as DNA, the CDR3 is TGTGCCTGTAAAAAACTCCCTATTTGGGTGCTGGGGGCCCACACCGATAAACTCATCTTT. The whole variable domain, remainder taken from reference TRDV3 and TRDJ1, is CDKVTQSSPDQTVASGSEVVLLCTYDTVYSNPDLFWYRIRPDYSFQFVFYGDNSRSEGADFTQGRFSVKHILTQKAFHLVISPVRTEDSATYYCACKKLPIWVLGAHTDKLIFGKGTRVTVEP.

This clone was counted a few times. TCRdb shows a much larger clone's protein in place of this DNA's translation, and the two differ at residue 21, likely through a read error; the protein shown is translated from the DNA. The V gene is given as TRDV1, and no J gene call is available; whether TRDD3, the table's D call, matches the DNA was not checked. CDR3 length: 22 residues. Germline CDR1 and CDR2: TSWWSYY and QGS. The CDR3: CALGLRLHLTAWGQKYTDKLTF. The CDR3 bases are TGTGCTCTTGGGCTGCGCCTCCATCTTACCGCCTGGGGACAAAAGTACACCGATAAACTCACCTTT.

This clone appeared many times. The rearrangement links TRDV1 to TRDJ1; TRDD3 matches 9 bases. The junction had 23 bases not matched to a gene; V was cut back by 0 bases and J by 0 bases. Germline CDR1 and CDR2: TSWWSYY and QGS. The CDR3 extends over 23 amino acids. The CDR3 coding sequence is TGTGCTCTTGGGGAACTAAAGTTTCCCCAGTACTGGGGGAGAAGGAGGTACACCGATAAACTCATCTTT. Translating gives CALGELKFPQYWGRRRYTDKLIF.

This clone has a handful of counts. The protein recorded in TCRdb matches a much larger clone and deviates from this DNA's translation at residue 12, suggesting a read error; the protein here is obtained by translating the DNA. This chain joins TRDV1 and TRDJ1; D might be TRDD3 (6 bases). No J gene was available from TCRdb, and it was assigned here by a germline match of the DNA. The CDR3 is 25 amino acids. Trimming pared 1 base from V and 0 bases from J, leaving 39 bases between. CDR1 is TSWWSYY and CDR2 is QGS in the germline V gene. The CDR3 loop is CALGEPLLLGGTPPHPLLYTDKLIF. CDR3 DNA sequence: TGTGCTCTTGGGGAACCCCTCCTCTTAGGGGGGACTCCCCCCCATCCTCTCTTGTACACCGATAAACTCATCTTT.

This clone showed up just a few times. For this DNA, TCRdb reports the protein of a much larger clone, which diverges at residues 9 and 11, most likely from a read error; the protein presented here is translated directly from the DNA. V and J are TRDV1 and TRDJ1; the match to TRDD3 covers 11 bases. Germline CDR1 is TSWWSYY and CDR2 is QGS. The CDR3 covers 24 residues. J was trimmed by 4 bases and V by 2 bases; bases with no gene match: 30. The CDR3 region has the DNA TGTGCTCTTGGGGAAACTGCGGTTTGGAATAACCTAATCGTACTGGGGGATAATCACGATAAACTCATCTTT. This encodes CALGETAVWNNLIVLGDNHDKLIF.

This clone was seen at least ten times. The translation of this DNA and the TCRdb protein of a much larger clone differ at residue 4, probably owing to a read error; the protein shown here is translated from the DNA. The chain joins TRDV2 to TRDJ3; D unclear. No J segment appears in TCRdb, so it was assigned here by matching the sequence to germline. The CDR3 contains 17 residues. Germline CDR1 is GEAIGNYY and CDR2 is EKD. This CDR3 is CACNTLDGSWDTRQMFF. CDR3 bases: TGTGCCTGTAACACCTTAGACGGCTCCTGGGACACCCGACAGATGTTTTTC.

This clone was detected ten times or more. A read error is likely here: a far larger clone is one base away. Other DNA sequences in this specimen translate into the identical CDR3. The chain is built from TRDV3 and TRDJ1; possibly TRDD2 for D (6 bases). In the absence of a J gene in TCRdb, the DNA was matched to germline to assign it here. This CDR3 has 19 residues. Germline V CDR1 and CDR2: TVYSNPD, GDNSRS (reference sequence). The CDR3 protein is CAFPKSTYIRPRRYDKLIF. The DNA for the CDR3 is TGCGCCTTCCCAAAATCGACGTACATTCGGCCCCGGAGATACGATAAACTCATCTTT.

This clone was counted between two and nine times. The protein given by TCRdb reflects a much larger clone and differs at residue 14 from this DNA's translation, likely from a read error; the protein shown is the DNA's translation. The chain uses TRDV1 and TRDJ1, with D perhaps TRDD3 (8 bases). The J gene, missing from TCRdb, was assigned here through DNA to germline matching. Germline-derived CDR1 and CDR2 are TSWWSYY and QGS. The CDR3 totals 24 residues. CDR3 protein: CALGKFLLLPWGTIIPRYTDKLIF. CDR3 nucleotides: TGTGCCCTGGGCAAATTCCTACTTCTCCCCTGGGGGACAATAATCCCGAGGTACACCGATAAACTCATCTTT.

As regards this clone: The TCRdb protein, from a much larger clone, departs from this DNA's translation at residue 9, likely by read error; the protein shown derives from the DNA. This chain joins TRDV1 and TRDJ1; TRDD3 might be the D (6 bases). The J gene is absent in TCRdb and was assigned here via DNA matching to germline. Germline loops: CDR1 TSWWSYY, CDR2 QGS. Trimming shortened V by 5 bases and J by 2 bases, and 15 bases separated the two germline ends. The CDR3 extends over 15 amino acids. The DNA of the CDR3 is TGTGCTCTTGGGTCGTCCGGGGGACCTACCGATAAACTCATCTTT. Protein: CALGSSGGPTDKLIF.

This clone has more than one count but fewer than ten. For this DNA, TCRdb reports the protein of a much larger clone, which diverges at residue 17, most likely from a read error; the protein presented here is translated directly from the DNA. The chain combines TRDV1 with TRDJ1; a weak D match, TRDD3 (8 bases). Germline CDR1 is TSWWSYY and CDR2 is QGS. The CDR3 loop spans 21 amino acids. The CDR3 protein is CALGELPLSYVGDPYTAKLIF. For the CDR3, the DNA is TGTGCTCTTGGGGAACTCCCTCTTTCCTACGTGGGGGATCCTTACACCGCTAAACTCATCTTT.